Below are 21 T cell receptor beta chains sequenced from a single sample in a study of cytomegalovirus exposure and HLA in healthy donors. Both 60 Vbeta primers and 13 Jbeta primers went into the PCR. TCRdb's table, derived via immunoSEQ multiplex PCR, lists solely in-frame clones and lacks some. The table lists approximately 100,000 clones, more than 75% of them singletons. Sequencing was done on a sample of PBMCs. The receptors originated from a woman aged 45-65 years in good health and CMV-seropositive.

This clone was counted only a few times. An end of the junction differs from the germline gene, which may be a read error. The CDR3 spells CAWTGGRGQPQHF. CDR3 DNA sequence: TGTGCTTGGACGGGGGGGCGCGGACAGCCCCAGCATTTT. The chain couples TRBV30 to TRBJ1-5; TRBD1 might be the D (6 bases). Germline loops: CDR1 GTSNPN, CDR2 SVGIG (reference sequence). There are 13 residues in the CDR3. The variable domain in full, completed from reference TRBV30 and TRBJ1-5, reads SQTIHQWPATLVQPVGSPLSLECTVEGTSNPNLYWYRQAAGRGLQLLFYSVGIGQISSEVPQNLSASRPQDRQFILSSKKLLLSDSGFYLCAWTGGRGQPQHFGDGTRLSIL.

This clone was detected only a few times. V usage is TRBV13 and J usage is TRBJ2-1; D possibly corresponds to TRBD2 (6 bases). Germline CDR1 reads PRHDT; CDR2 reads FYEKMQ (reference sequence). V gave up 11 bases and J gave up 5 bases, with 19 bases separating them. CDR3 length: 14 residues. The DNA for the CDR3 is TGTGCCTACGCTATCGGAGGGACCAACAATGAGCAGTTCTTC. As protein: CAYAIGGTNNEQFF.

This clone was observed a single time. V is TRBV15 and J is TRBJ2-7; perhaps TRBD2 as D (5 bases). Germline values: CDR1 LNHNV, CDR2 YYDKDF (reference sequence). V was pared by 0 bases and J by 4 bases, with 7 bases between. The CDR3 loop spans 13 amino acids. CDR3 residues: CATSRDPGYEQYF. CDR3 DNA: TGTGCCACCAGCAGAGATCCGGGGTACGAGCAGTACTTC.

The chain is built from TRBV18 and TRBJ2-1; 7 bases match TRBD1. V was pared by 3 bases and J by 5 bases, with 10 bases of the junction left unmatched. In germline, CDR1 is KGHSH, CDR2 LQKENI. CDR3 length: 16 residues. CDR3 sequence reads: CASSPLSGTENNEQFF. The CDR3 DNA is TGTGCCAGCTCACCCCTCTCCGGGACAGAGAACAATGAGCAGTTCTTC.

The chain is built from TRBV5-6 and TRBJ2-1; TRBD2 matches 10 bases. CDR3 length equals 15 residues. Losses at the gene ends were 5 bases for V and 4 bases for J; bases not matched to a gene: 6. In germline, CDR1 is SGHDT, CDR2 YYEEEE. CDR3: CASSWGTSEYNEQFF. Written as DNA, the CDR3 is TGTGCCAGCAGTTGGGGGACTAGCGAGTACAATGAGCAGTTCTTC.

The gene calls are TRBV11-2 and TRBJ2-5; TRBD2 is a possible D gene (6 bases). Trimming left V 3 bases short and J 11 bases short, with 13 bases between. The CDR3 sequence is 12 residues long. Germline-derived CDR1 and CDR2 are SGHAT and FQNNGV. The CDR3 is CASSFGGPEQYF. CDR3 nucleotides: TGTGCCAGCAGCTTCGGAGGGCCGGAGCAGTACTTC.

V and J are TRBV6-5 and TRBJ1-2; D is unresolved. This CDR3 has 16 residues. CDR1 MNHEY and CDR2 SVGAGI come from the germline V gene. Trimming stripped 0 bases from V and 5 bases from J, with 16 bases between. CDR3 DNA: TGTGCCAGCAGTTACTCCCACCCGGTGGAGGAATATGGCTACACCTTC. Translation gives CASSYSHPVEEYGYTF.

CDR3 in DNA: TGTGCCAGCAGATCCCGTAGACAGGGGCTTTTTAGATCTGGAAACACCATATATTTT. It translates to CASRSRRQGLFRSGNTIYF. The chain employs TRBV28 and TRBJ1-3, with TRBD1 matching 8 bases. V shed 6 bases, J shed 1 base, and the junction held 17 bases outside the gene matches. There are 19 residues in the CDR3. Germline loops: CDR1 MDHEN, CDR2 SYDVKM.

The chain links TRBV9 to TRBJ2-1; TRBD1 might be the D (7 bases). This CDR3 is 13 amino acids long. V lost 4 bases, J lost 10 bases, and 15 bases lay in between. The germline CDR1 and CDR2 sequences are SGDLS and YYNGEE. The CDR3 reads CASSPRGDEEQFF. DNA of the CDR3: TGTGCCAGCAGCCCCAGGGGGGACGAAGAGCAGTTCTTC.

Notes on this clone: This specimen includes other DNA sequences encoding the same CDR3. This chain joins TRBV9 and TRBJ2-5; possible D gene TRBD1, 5 bases. Between the trimmed V and J ends, which lost 0 bases and 5 bases, there was a span of 11 bases. CDR3 length equals 14 residues. Looked up from germline, CDR1 is SGDLS and CDR2 is YYNGEE. The CDR3, as DNA: TGTGCCAGCAGCGTAGCTCAGGGTCGGGAGACCCAGTACTTC. Its translation is CASSVAQGRETQYF.

Only one count was recorded for this clone. This chain connects TRBV2 to TRBJ1-4; D is perhaps TRBD1 (6 bases). Deletions cut 9 bases from V and 5 bases from J, with 22 bases between. Looked up from germline, CDR1 is SNHLY and CDR2 is FYNNEI. This CDR3 region has 16 residues. CDR3 region: CARRGGGSAANEKLFF. The CDR3 coding sequence is TGTGCCAGGCGGGGAGGGGGATCAGCGGCCAATGAAAAACTGTTTTTT.

The chain is built from TRBV19 and TRBJ1-1; perhaps TRBD1 as D (5 bases). The germline V and J ends were trimmed by 4 bases and 5 bases, with 14 bases remaining between them. This CDR3 has 14 residues. In germline, CDR1 is LNHDA, CDR2 SQIVND (reference sequence). CDR3 residues: CASSTPAGGTEAFF. The DNA of the CDR3 is TGTGCCAGTAGTACCCCGGCGGGGGGAACTGAAGCTTTCTTT.

The chain is built from TRBV15 and TRBJ1-2, with D perhaps TRBD1 (5 bases). The CDR3 loop spans 15 amino acids. Germline V gives CDR1 LNHNV, CDR2 YYDKDF (reference sequence). The germline V and J ends were trimmed by 0 bases and 8 bases, with 16 bases remaining between them. CDR3 DNA: TGTGCCACCAGCAGAGAAGACAGTTGGAATAGCGGCTACACCTTC. Encoded protein: CATSREDSWNSGYTF.

This clone was detected only a few times. This CDR3 reads CASSIEGTEYNSPLHF. The CDR3 nucleotides read TGTGCCAGTAGTATAGAGGGGACAGAATATAATTCACCCCTCCACTTT. J is TRBJ1-6 and V is TRBV19, with 7 bases aligning to TRBD1. The CDR3 spans 16 residues. V lost 0 bases, J lost 4 bases, and 3 bases stayed unmatched. CDR1 LNHDA and CDR2 SQIVND come from the germline V gene (reference sequence).

In its sample, this clone was seen a few times. This chain uses TRBV2 with TRBJ1-1; no clear D. This CDR3 region has 13 residues. Deletions cut 4 bases from V and 8 bases from J, with 14 bases between. Germline-derived CDR1 and CDR2 are SNHLY and FYNNEI. The DNA for the CDR3 is TGTGCCAGCAGTGTGGGGAGGGCCGGGGAAGCTTTCTTT. It codes for CASSVGRAGEAFF.

The V and J genes are TRBV5-1 and TRBJ1-6; perhaps TRBD1 as D (5 bases). V lost 2 bases, J lost 5 bases, and 8 bases lay in between. CDR1 and CDR2 (germline): SGHRS, YFSETQ. This CDR3 contains 14 residues. The CDR3: CASSLQDHNSPLHF. CDR3 coding DNA: TGCGCCAGCAGCTTACAGGATCATAATTCACCCCTCCACTTT.

The genes are TRBV6-5 and TRBJ2-1; 13 positions match TRBD2. The germline gives CDR1 MNHEY, CDR2 SVGAGI. The CDR3 length is 15 residues. V lost 7 bases to trimming and J lost 2 bases; unmatched junction nucleotides: 2. Here the CDR3 reads CASIGLAGAYNEQFF. CDR3 nucleotides: TGTGCCAGCATCGGACTAGCGGGGGCCTACAATGAGCAGTTCTTC.

Concerning this clone itself: The junction departs from germline at one end; a sequencing error may be responsible. J is TRBJ1-1 and V is TRBV7-7; D possibly corresponds to TRBD1 (5 bases). The CDR3 totals 16 residues. The germline V gene has CDR1 SSHAT and CDR2 FNYEAQ (reference sequence). Written as DNA, the CDR3 is TGTGCTAGCAGCTTTTTTAGGGGCGACAGGAACACTGAAGCTTTCTTT. It codes for CASSFFRGDRNTEAFF.

J is TRBJ2-3 and V is TRBV11-2; 8 bases line up with TRBD2. The CDR3 runs to 14 residues. Germline V gene sequence: CDR1 SGHAT, CDR2 FQNNGV. With 5 bases clipped from V and 0 bases from J, the junction kept 1 base outside the gene matches. In DNA form, the CDR3 reads TGTGCCAGCAGCGTAGCGGGGAGCACAGATACGCAGTATTTT. Protein sequence: CASSVAGSTDTQYF.

The chain carries TRBV6-1 and TRBJ2-7, with D uncertain. Trimming took off 0 bases at V and 4 bases at J, with 10 bases between the two ends. The CDR3 consists of 14 residues. Looked up from germline, CDR1 is MNHNS and CDR2 is SASEGT. This CDR3 is CASSEASNSYEQYF. The CDR3 nucleotides are TGTGCCAGCAGTGAAGCTAGCAATAGTTACGAGCAGTACTTC.

The chain joins TRBV10-3 to TRBJ2-7; D remains ambiguous. CDR1 and CDR2 (germline): ENHRY, SYGVKD. The CDR3 contains 11 residues. V lost 4 bases and J lost 3, with 4 bases in between. CDR3 DNA sequence: TGTGCCATCAGTGCCCGCTACGAGCAGTACTTC. It encodes CAISARYEQYF.